This TCR beta chain came from a study of identical twins. Template switching supplied a universal primer site; unique molecular identifiers were carried on the cDNA. TCRdb reprocessed the 5' RACE reads via MiXCR and lists one record per CDR3 protein. In the table there are approximately 1.8 million distinct CDR3 sequences, less than 40% of which are singletons. V lost 7 bases, J lost 1 base, and 7 bases lay in between. In germline, CDR1 is SQVTM, CDR2 ANQGSEA. The CDR3 length is 11 residues. Material for sequencing was cord blood. This rearrangement joins TRBV29-1 to TRBJ1-1; D is unresolved. The receptor was derived from a newborn girl in good health. For the CDR3, the DNA is TGCAGCGCCTATTGGAACACTGAAGCTTTCTTT. It is translated as CSAYWNTEAFF.